This TCR beta chain was captured in a study of blood T cell repertoires in COVID-19 (dated by TCRdb to the early 2020s). For the study in its entirety: Samples from collaborators originated in the United States, Italy and Spain and spanned both the acute and convalescent phases of COVID-19. The prospective study material was composed of cDNA or gDNA derived from T cells, B-cell-depleted T cells, or PBMCs. The dataset comprised deeply sampled blood TCRbeta repertoires from subjects exposed to, actively infected with, or recovered from COVID-19. The repertoires were released in a freely available public database meant as a resource for research on the immune response to SARS-CoV-2. Samples were obtained from the ongoing ImmuneRACE study (first 160 participants) and from 1,254 subjects provided by 6 global collaborators. A de-identified subject ID, COVID-19 status, age in years and sex were almost always included in the sample metadata. Where HLA class I and class II types were available, the types were taken from metadata supplied by the sample provider, not from assay-based typing.

As regards this clone: The antigen it binds to is not known. One base away there is no much larger clone; base qualities are not given.

The immunoSEQ Assay, a bias-controlled multiplex PCR, was used to amplify TCRbeta CDR3 regions from genomic DNA. In the source study's methods: Nucleated cell counts per sample were estimated from amplification of reference gene primers within the assay. Sequence reads were collapsed and filtered to measure the absolute abundance of every unique TCRbeta CDR3 rearrangement. For each sample, productive Simpson clonality was calculated by taking the square root of Simpson's diversity index across productive rearrangements. Sourced from immuneACCESS, this table was stored by TCRdb with only in-frame sequences that have V and J called. A share of the clones is absent; for the studies checked, an unresolved V gene accounts for under half, and the remainder has no known explanation. That table gives V, J and clone size, and the DNA gave D and trimming. The sample table shows some 200,000 clones, and around 81% are seen once. Jointly, the top ten make up around 9.3% of the sample.

In the germline V gene, CDR1 corresponds to LGHNA and CDR2 to YSLEER. From V the trimming removes 1 base and from J it removes 4 bases, while the gene matches leave 7 bases of the junction unaccounted for. The CDR3 sequence holds 16 residues, the cysteine and phenylalanine included. Only CDR3 DNA is held: 48 bases, read in frame from base 1. Enrolling through a virtual design, the prospective study's participants ranged in age from roughly 18 to 90 years and lived across 20 to 30 United States geographic areas. Cohort assignment in the prospective study relied on participant-reported clinical history from a screening survey and a study questionnaire. Mobile phlebotomists in the prospective study collected whole blood, serum and a nasopharyngeal or oropharyngeal swab from every participant. Prospective study participants could optionally give additional blood draws and questionnaires over an approximately two-month period. Prospective study blood samples were shipped either frozen or at room temperature before DNA extraction.

Points the paper makes about the study in general: How much clinical and demographic metadata was included differed by source and by participant, and the metadata was provided uncurated.

The receptor comes from a woman aged 45-60 years with acute COVID-19. The sample consisted of PBMCs or T cells enriched from blood (not recorded which). The chain is encoded by TRBV4-3 joined to TRBJ2-1, with 7 bases in between that match TRBD2. CDR3 reads: CASSQVGGDAYNEQFF. The bases read TGCGCCAGCAGCCAAGTGGGGGGGGACGCTTACAATGAGCAGTTCTTC.